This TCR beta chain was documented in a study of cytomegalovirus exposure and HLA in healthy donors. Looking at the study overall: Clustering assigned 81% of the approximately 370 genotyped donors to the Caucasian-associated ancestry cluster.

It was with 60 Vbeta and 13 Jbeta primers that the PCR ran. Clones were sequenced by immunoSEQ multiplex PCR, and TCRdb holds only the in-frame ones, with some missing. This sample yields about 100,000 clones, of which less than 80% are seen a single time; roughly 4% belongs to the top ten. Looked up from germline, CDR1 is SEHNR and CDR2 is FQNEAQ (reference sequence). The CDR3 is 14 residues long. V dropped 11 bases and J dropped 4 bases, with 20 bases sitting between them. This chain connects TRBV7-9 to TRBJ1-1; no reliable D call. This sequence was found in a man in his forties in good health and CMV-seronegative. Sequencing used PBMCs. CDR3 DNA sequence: TGTGCCGGCATTCGGCGGGTTGGAGGCACTGAAGCTTTCTTT. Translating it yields CAGIRRVGGTEAFF.